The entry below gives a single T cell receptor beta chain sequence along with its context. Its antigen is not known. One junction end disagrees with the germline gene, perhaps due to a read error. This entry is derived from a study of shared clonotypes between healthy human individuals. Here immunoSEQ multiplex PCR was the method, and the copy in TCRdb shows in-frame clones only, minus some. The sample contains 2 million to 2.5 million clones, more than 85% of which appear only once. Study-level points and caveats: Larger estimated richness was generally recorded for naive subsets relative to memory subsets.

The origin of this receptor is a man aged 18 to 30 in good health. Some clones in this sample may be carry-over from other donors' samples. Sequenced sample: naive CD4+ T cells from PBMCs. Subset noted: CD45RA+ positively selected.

The CDR3 DNA reads TGTGCCAGCAGCCAAGCTGATAGCGGACTTGACTTC. As protein: CASSQADSGLDF. The chain uses TRBV14 and TRBJ2-7; possible D gene TRBD2, 6 bases. CDR3 length equals 12 residues. Germline V gene data show CDR1 as SGHDN and CDR2 as FVKESK.